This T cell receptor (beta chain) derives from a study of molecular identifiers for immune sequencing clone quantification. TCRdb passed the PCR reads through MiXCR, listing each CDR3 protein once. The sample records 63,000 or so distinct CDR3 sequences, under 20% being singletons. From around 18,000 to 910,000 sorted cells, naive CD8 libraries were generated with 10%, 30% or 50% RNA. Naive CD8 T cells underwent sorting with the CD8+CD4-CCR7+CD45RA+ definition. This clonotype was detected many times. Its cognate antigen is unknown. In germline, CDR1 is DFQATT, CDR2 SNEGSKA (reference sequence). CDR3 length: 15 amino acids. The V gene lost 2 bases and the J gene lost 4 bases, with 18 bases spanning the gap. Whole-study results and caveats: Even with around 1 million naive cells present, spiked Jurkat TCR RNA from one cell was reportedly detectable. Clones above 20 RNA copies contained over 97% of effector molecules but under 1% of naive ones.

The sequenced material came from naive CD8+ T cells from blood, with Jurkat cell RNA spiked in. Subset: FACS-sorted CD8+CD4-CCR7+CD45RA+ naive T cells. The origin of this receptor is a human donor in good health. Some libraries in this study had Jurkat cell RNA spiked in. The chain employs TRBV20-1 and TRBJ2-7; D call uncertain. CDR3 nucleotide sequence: TGCAGTGCTAGACCGCCCGGAACGGTGGGATACGAGCAGTACTTC. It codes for CSARPPGTVGYEQYF.